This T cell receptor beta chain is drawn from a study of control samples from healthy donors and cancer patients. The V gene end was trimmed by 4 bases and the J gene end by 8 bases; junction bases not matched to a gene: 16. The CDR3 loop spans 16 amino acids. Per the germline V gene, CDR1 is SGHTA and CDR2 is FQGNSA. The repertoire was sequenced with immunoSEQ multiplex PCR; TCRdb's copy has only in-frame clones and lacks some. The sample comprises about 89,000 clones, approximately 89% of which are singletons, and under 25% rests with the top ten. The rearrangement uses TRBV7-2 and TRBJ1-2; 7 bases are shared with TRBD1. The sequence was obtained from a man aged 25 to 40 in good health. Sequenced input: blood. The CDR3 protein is CASSSQAPRGEDGYTF. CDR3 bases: TGTGCCAGCAGCTCCCAGGCCCCCAGGGGGGAGGACGGCTACACCTTC.